The 31 T cell receptor gamma chains presented below share a single source sample, sequenced in a study of gamma-delta chains in newborns, infants, children. TCRdb reanalyzed the reads using CATT. This table has over a thousand gamma-chain clones, about 3.2% appearing once. Sequenced material: blood. The receptor set was obtained from a child who was a newborn, infant or young child, either healthy, febrile or measles-vaccinated (not recorded which).

This clone counts as medium-sized (0.01 to 0.1%). Since a much larger clone is just one base distant, this may be a read error. Distinct nucleotide sequences in the sample also encode this CDR3. CDR3 residues: CALWEVRELGKKIKVF. As DNA, the CDR3 is TGTGCCTTGTGGGAGGTGCGCGAGTTGGGCAAAAAAATCAAGGTATTT. The chain employs TRGV9 and TRGJP. V shed 0 bases and J 7 bases; nucleotides not matched to a gene: 3. From germline, CDR1 is GITISATS and CDR2 ISYDGTV (reference sequence). This CDR3 is built from 16 residues.

This clone occurred a few times. A much larger clone differs from this one at a single base, so this may be a read error. The chain is built from TRGV9 and TRGJP. Germline loops: CDR1 GITISATS, CDR2 ISYDGTV (reference sequence). The CDR3 runs to 14 residues. The CDR3 sequence is CALREELGKKIKVF. The CDR3 bases are TGTGCCTTGAGGGAAGAGTTGGGCAAAAAAATCAAGGTATTT.

This clone is judged medium-sized. The chain joins TRGV3 to TRGJ1 or TRGJ2. CDR3 length equals 14 residues. After removal of 1 base from V and 1 base from J, the junction contained 4 bases not matched to a gene. The germline CDR1 and CDR2 sequences are VTNTFY and YDVSTARD (reference sequence). This CDR3 is CATWDSSNYYKKLF. CDR3 coding DNA: TGTGCCACCTGGGACAGCAGTAATTATTATAAGAAACTCTTT.

In its sample, this clone was seen a few times. The junction departs from germline at one end; a sequencing error may be responsible. The CDR3: CALWEVQEKLGKKIEVF. DNA for the CDR3: TGTGCCTTGTGGGAGGTGCAAGAGAAGTTGGGCAAAAAAATCGAGGTATTT. The rearrangement joins TRGV9 to TRGJP. CDR1 GITISATS and CDR2 ISYDGTV come from the germline V gene (reference sequence). The CDR3 consists of 17 residues.

This clone was seen more than once but under ten times. A far larger clone is a single base away, which makes a read error likely. The V and J genes are TRGV2 and TRGJ1 or TRGJ2. There are 11 residues in the CDR3. V lost 2 bases to trimming and J lost 9 bases; unmatched junction nucleotides: 4. Germline CDR1 EGSNGY, CDR2 YDSYNSKV. CDR3: CATWDARKKLF. In DNA, the CDR3 is TGTGCCACCTGGGACGCCCGTAAGAAACTCTTT.

In the case of this clone: It may be a read error: a sequence one base away is much more abundant. This same CDR3 is encoded by further DNA sequences in the sample. The chain links TRGV5 to TRGJ1 or TRGJ2. The CDR3 is 13 residues long. Per the germline V gene, CDR1 is VINAFY and CDR2 is YDVSNSKD. CDR3: CATWDRPCYKKLF. The CDR3 DNA follows: TGCGCCACCTGGGACAGGCCTTGCTATAAGAAACTCTTT.

Concerning this clone: The TCRdb protein, from a much larger clone, departs from this DNA's translation at residue 6, likely by read error; the protein shown derives from the DNA. V gene TRGV9 combines with J gene TRGJP. J lost 6 bases, V lost 2 bases, and 4 bases had no gene match. Germline CDR1 and CDR2: GITISATS and ISYDGTV (reference sequence). There are 16 residues in the CDR3. Written as DNA, the CDR3 is TGTGCCTTGTGGGAGGCGTCAGAGTTGGGCAAAAAAATCAAGGTATTT. This sequence encodes CALWEASELGKKIKVF.

In its sample, this clone is medium-sized. V is TRGV9 and J is TRGJP. CDR1 is GITISATS and CDR2 is ISYDGTV in the germline V gene (reference sequence). CDR3 length: 17 amino acids. J lost 8 bases, V lost 0 bases, and 7 bases had no gene match. The CDR3 DNA reads TGTGCCTTGTGGGAGGTGCAAGGAAAGTTGGGCAAAAAAATCAAGGTATTT. Translation gives CALWEVQGKLGKKIKVF.

Note on this clone: The junction and the germline gene differ at one end; a read error may be behind it. The rearrangement links TRGV9 to TRGJP. The DNA end is more similar to TRGJP1, so the J call may be wrong. Germline V CDR1 and CDR2: GITISATS, ISYDGTV (reference sequence). The CDR3 sequence is 15 residues long. CDR3 amino acids: CALREVRLGKKIKIF. The CDR3 DNA is TGTGCCTTGCGGGAGGTGCGGTTGGGCAAAAAAATCAAGATATTT.

As concerns this clone: This is likely an artifact of a read error, given a far larger clone one base away. The gene calls are TRGV9 and TRGJP. The germline V gene encodes CDR1 GITISATS and CDR2 ISYDGTV (reference sequence). The CDR3 extends over 19 amino acids. The DNA for the CDR3 is TGTGCCTTGCGGGAGGTGCTACATGGCAACGAGTTGGGCAAAAAAATCAAGGTATTT. Amino acid sequence: CALREVLHGNELGKKIKVF.

By share, this clone counts as large. This sequence joins TRGV9 and TRGJP. Germline CDR1 reads GITISATS; CDR2 reads ISYDGTV (reference sequence). With 3 bases clipped from V and 4 bases from J, the junction kept 3 bases outside the gene matches. CDR3 length: 16 residues. This chain's CDR3 is CALWEIQELGKKIKVF. The CDR3 nucleotides read TGTGCCTTGTGGGAGATACAAGAGTTGGGCAAAAAAATCAAGGTATTT.

The table lists this clone with a few counts. A read error may explain this, as a much larger clone is one base away. Other DNA sequences in this sample translate to the same CDR3. This chain uses TRGV9 with TRGJP. There are 14 residues in the CDR3. The germline CDR1 and CDR2 sequences are GITISATS and ISYDGTV (reference sequence). The CDR3 sequence: CALWQELGKKIKVF. For the CDR3, the DNA is TGCGCCTTGTGGCAAGAGTTGGGCAAAAAAATCAAGGTATTT.

Within the sample, this clone is medium-sized (0.01 to 0.1%). This chain joins TRGV4 and TRGJ1 or TRGJ2. Germline CDR1 EGSTGY, CDR2 YDSYTSSV. This CDR3 region has 13 residues. The trim removed 0 bases at V and 4 bases at J, leaving 3 bases unmatched. The chain's CDR3 is CATWDGQYYKKLF. The CDR3 DNA reads as TGTGCCACCTGGGATGGGCAATATTATAAGAAACTCTTT.

Worth noting for this clone: One junction end disagrees with the germline gene, perhaps due to a read error. This chain joins TRGV9 and TRGJP. The CDR3 extends over 17 amino acids. Per the germline V gene, CDR1 is GITISATS and CDR2 is ISYDGTV (reference sequence). CDR3 residues: CALWEVQIELGKKIEVF. The CDR3 DNA sequence: TGTGCCTTGTGGGAGGTGCAGATCGAGTTGGGCAAAAAAATCGAGGTATTT.

By share of the sample, this clone is large (0.1 to 1%). Other DNA variants within this sample encode the same CDR3. The V and J genes are TRGV9 and TRGJP. Trimming took 0 bases from V and 8 from J; bases not matched to a gene: 1. CDR1 is GITISATS and CDR2 is ISYDGTV in the germline V gene (reference sequence). The CDR3 is 15 amino acids. This CDR3 reads CALWEVQLGKKIKVF. CDR3 nucleotides: TGTGCCTTGTGGGAGGTGCAGTTGGGCAAAAAAATCAAGGTATTT.

This clone was counted a few times. A far larger clone is off by one base, so a read error is likely. Distinct nucleotide sequences in the sample also encode this CDR3. The chain uses TRGV9 and TRGJP. This CDR3 contains 16 residues. The V gene's germline CDR1 is GITISATS and CDR2 ISYDGTV (reference sequence). The CDR3 nucleotides read TGTGCCTTGTGGGAGGTAGGAGAGTTAGGCAAAAAAATCAAGGTATTT. Protein product: CALWEVGELGKKIKVF.

Notes on this clone: With a much larger clone just one base away, this may be a read error. The same CDR3 arises from other DNA sequences in this sample as well. The V and J genes are TRGV9 and TRGJ1 or TRGJ2. Germline V lookup: CDR1 GITISATS, CDR2 ISYDGTV (reference sequence). The CDR3 contains 11 residues. For the CDR3, the DNA is TGTGCCTTGTGGGAGACTAGGAAGAAACTCTTC. Translated: CALWETRKKLF.

As concerns this clone: With a far larger clone one base away, a read error is the likely cause. V is TRGV9 and J is TRGJP. Germline V gene lookup returns CDR1 GITISATS and CDR2 ISYDGTV (reference sequence). The CDR3 contains 18 residues. CDR3 amino acids: CALREVGLQELGKKIKVF. The CDR3 DNA reads as TGTGCCTTGAGGGAGGTCGGCCTTCAAGAGTTGGGCAAAAAAATCAAGGTATTT.

This clone appeared a few times. The rearrangement joins TRGV9 to TRGJP. The V segment lost 3 bases and the J segment 8 bases; nucleotides outside the gene matches: 7. The CDR3 contains 16 residues. The germline V gene encodes CDR1 GITISATS and CDR2 ISYDGTV (reference sequence). CDR3 in DNA: TGTGCCTTGTGGGAGATCGTAAAGTTGGGCAAAAAAATCAAGGTATTT. It codes for CALWEIVKLGKKIKVF.

This clone appeared a few times. One base away lies a much larger clone, so this may be a sequencing read error. The V and J genes are TRGV9 and TRGJ1 or TRGJ2. The CDR3 loop spans 12 amino acids. CDR1 GITISATS and CDR2 ISYDGTV come from the germline V gene (reference sequence). CDR3 protein: CTLWENYYKKLF. The CDR3 DNA is TGTACCTTGTGGGAGAATTATTATAAGAAACTCTTT.

By proportion, this clone is medium-sized. Possible read error: a much larger clone is one base away. Other DNA sequences within the sample encode an identical CDR3. This sequence joins TRGV9 and TRGJP. The CDR3 is made up of 16 amino acids. V lost 0 bases and J lost 6; bases outside the gene matches: 2. Germline CDR1 reads GITISATS; CDR2 reads ISYDGTV (reference sequence). CDR3 in amino acids: CALWEVGELGKKIKVF. The CDR3, as DNA: TGTGCCTTGTGGGAGGTGGGAGAGTTGGGCAAAAAAATCAAGGTATTT.

Concerning this clone: A much more abundant neighbour one base away suggests this may be a read error. The sample carries other DNA sequences with the same CDR3. The chain is built from TRGV9 and TRGJ1 or TRGJ2. The CDR3 totals 11 residues. Germline CDR1 GITISATS, CDR2 ISYDGTV (reference sequence). The DNA for the CDR3 is TGTGCCTTGTGGGATTATTATAAGAAACTCTTC. It is translated as CALWDYYKKLF.

By share, this clone ranks as large. This may come from a read error, since a much larger clone is one base off. Other nucleotide sequences in the sample specify the same CDR3. J is TRGJP and V is TRGV9. Germline-derived CDR1 and CDR2 are GITISATS and ISYDGTV (reference sequence). CDR3 size: 16 residues. Germline trimming cut 0 bases from V and 7 bases from J; bases unmatched to any gene: 3. This CDR3 reads CALWEVPELGKKIKVF. CDR3 DNA: TGTGCCTTGTGGGAGGTGCCGGAGTTGGGCAAAAAAATCAAGGTATTT.

This clone was seen a handful of times. A far larger clone is one nucleotide away, so this likely arose from a read error. This sample includes further DNA sequences coding for the same CDR3. The V and J genes are TRGV9 and TRGJ1 or TRGJ2. Germline assignment: CDR1 GITISATS and CDR2 ISYDGTV (reference sequence). The CDR3 runs 14 residues. CDR3 sequence (DNA): TGTGCCCTGTGGGAGGTGCAATTCTGTTATAAGAAACTCTTT. Translating it yields CALWEVQFCYKKLF.

By sample fraction, this clone is medium-sized. Other DNA variants within this sample encode the same CDR3. This CDR3 is CALWEPLELGKKIKVF. In DNA, the CDR3 is TGTGCCTTGTGGGAGCCGCTGGAGTTGGGCAAAAAAATCAAGGTATTT. The genes are TRGV9 and TRGJP. Germline CDR1 is GITISATS and CDR2 is ISYDGTV (reference sequence). V was clipped by 3 bases and J by 7 bases; unmatched bases: 6. The CDR3 is 16 amino acids.

In the case of this clone: Other DNA sequences of this sample code for an identical CDR3. V and J are TRGV9 and TRGJP. Germline CDR1 and CDR2: GITISATS and ISYDGTV (reference sequence). The V and J ends lost 0 bases and 9 bases, in that order; junction bases with no gene match: 5. The CDR3 is made up of 16 amino acids. Here the CDR3 reads CALWEVLSLGKKIKVF. The CDR3 nucleotides are TGTGCCTTGTGGGAGGTGCTTTCGTTGGGCAAAAAAATCAAGGTATTT.

In its sample, this clone was seen a few times. TCRdb records a much larger clone's protein for this DNA, with a difference at residue 6 that likely arises from a read error; the protein given is the translation of the DNA. The chain couples TRGV9 to TRGJP. Unmatched junction bases numbered 7, after V lost 2 bases and J lost 9 bases. CDR1 and CDR2 (germline): GITISATS, ISYDGTV (reference sequence). This CDR3 region has 16 residues. DNA for the CDR3: TGTGCCTTGTGGGAGGCGCAAAGGTTGGGCAAAAAAATCAAGGTATTT. This sequence encodes CALWEAQRLGKKIKVF.

On this clone itself: The amino acid sequence in TCRdb belongs to a much larger clone and departs from this DNA's translation at residue 8, likely a sequencing read error; the sequence shown is translated from the DNA. This chain connects TRGV9 to TRGJ1 or TRGJ2. V was pared by 0 bases and J by 7 bases, with 9 bases of the junction left unmatched. The CDR3 has 14 amino acids. Germline lookup yields CDR1 GITISATS and CDR2 ISYDGTV (reference sequence). The CDR3 here is CALWEVQRRYKKLF. CDR3 DNA: TGTGCCTTGTGGGAGGTGCAAAGGAGGTATAAGAAACTCTTT.

This clone was observed a few times. This likely traces to a read error, being one base from a far larger clone. The chain employs TRGV9 and TRGJP. Looked up from germline, CDR1 is GITISATS and CDR2 is ISYDGTV (reference sequence). This CDR3 is 17 amino acids long. The V segment lost 0 bases and the J segment 2 bases; nucleotides outside the gene matches: 1. Here the CDR3 DNA reads TGTGCCTTGTGGGAGGTGTGGCAAGAGTTGGGCAAAAAAATCAAGGTATTT. It encodes CALWEVWQELGKKIKVF.

By its share, this clone is large. At the DNA level, this CDR3 is encoded by other sequences in the same sample as well. The J gene is TRGJ1 or TRGJ2, the V gene TRGV9. Germline CDR1 and CDR2: GITISATS and ISYDGTV (reference sequence). With V trimmed by 3 bases and J by 10 bases, 6 bases remained unmatched. This CDR3 is built from 11 residues. The CDR3 protein is CALWETRKKLF. CDR3 sequence (DNA): TGTGCCTTGTGGGAGACTAGGAAGAAACTCTTT.

Notes on this clone: A much larger clone lies a single base off, so this may be a read error. This sample includes further DNA sequences coding for the same CDR3. The V gene is TRGV4, the J gene TRGJ1 or TRGJ2. The V gene end was trimmed by 7 bases and the J gene end by 10 bases; junction bases not matched to a gene: 7. The V gene's germline CDR1 is EGSTGY and CDR2 YDSYTSSV. This CDR3 contains 10 residues. CDR3 loop: CATCAHKKLF. DNA of the CDR3: TGTGCCACCTGCGCCCACAAGAAACTCTTT.